Shown below are 11 T cell receptor beta chains from a single sample sequenced in a study of CD8+ T cells in alopecia areata. Extracted RNA was reverse transcribed, and the resulting cDNA served as sequencing template. TCRdb keeps only in-frame clones here, not all; method: immunoSEQ multiplex PCR. The sample lists more than 95,000 clones; roughly 58% were seen once. Documented treatment: oral pan-JAK inhibitor, 5-10 mg twice daily. The sequencing used CD8+ T cells sorted from blood, collected at week 4, from a patient treated with tofacitinib. All receptors derive from a human donor with alopecia areata.

This clone turned up a few times. V and J are TRBV29-1 and TRBJ2-7; D remains unclear. The CDR3 extends over 13 amino acids. The V end was cut by 4 bases, the J end by 0 bases, with 10 bases between. CDR1 and CDR2 (germline): SQVTM, ANQGSEA. The CDR3 spells CSVVDRNSYEQYF. DNA of the CDR3: TGCAGCGTTGTGGATAGAAACTCCTACGAGCAGTACTTC.

The chain uses TRBV9 and TRBJ2-7; D is unclear. The germline V gene has CDR1 SGDLS and CDR2 YYNGEE. V lost 0 bases and J 5 bases, leaving 12 bases between the germline ends. The CDR3 consists of 14 residues. CDR3 amino acids: CASSVDSGVDEQYF. CDR3 DNA: TGTGCCAGCAGCGTAGATTCTGGGGTTGACGAGCAGTACTTC.

The genes are TRBV27 and TRBJ1-4; D is unresolved. The CDR3 has 12 residues. CDR1 is MNHEY, CDR2 SMNVEV, per germline (reference sequence). V was pared by 8 bases and J by 7 bases, with 11 bases between. The CDR3 loop reads CASGDTIEKLFF. CDR3 sequence (DNA): TGTGCCAGCGGGGATACGATTGAAAAACTGTTTTTT. The full variable domain, rest sourced from reference TRBV27 and TRBJ1-4, is EAQVTQNPRYLITVTGKKLTVTCSQNMNHEYMSWYRQDPGLGLRQIYYSMNVEVTDKGDVPEGYKVSRKEKRNFPLILESPSPNQTSLYFCASGDTIEKLFFGSGTQLSVL.

The table lists this clone with a count of one. This sequence joins TRBV29-1 and TRBJ1-2, with D hard to call. Trimming pared 4 bases from V and 3 bases from J, leaving 9 bases between. The length of the CDR3 is 12 residues. CDR1 is SQVTM and CDR2 is ANQGSEA in the germline V gene. The CDR3 spells CSVVGQHYGYTF. The CDR3 DNA reads TGCAGCGTTGTGGGTCAGCACTATGGCTACACCTTC.

This clone was detected only a few times. This chain joins TRBV10-3 and TRBJ2-5, with 11 positions matching TRBD2. Germline V gene sequence: CDR1 ENHRY, CDR2 SYGVKD. This CDR3 comprises 14 residues. The V and J ends lost 7 bases and 2 bases, in that order; junction bases with no gene match: 3. The DNA for the CDR3 is TGTGCCATCAAACTAGCGGGGGAACAAGAGACCCAGTACTTC. Translated: CAIKLAGEQETQYF.

The V and J genes are TRBV28 and TRBJ1-1; the D gene is possibly TRBD1 (5 bases). The CDR3 runs to 16 residues. The germline V gene has CDR1 MDHEN and CDR2 SYDVKM. V was shortened by 4 bases and J by 5 bases, with 20 bases between the two germline ends. The CDR3 DNA follows: TGTGCCAGCAGTTGGTCAGTATTGGGGCAGGAGACTGAAGCTTTCTTT. Its translation is CASSWSVLGQETEAFF.

Only one count was recorded for this clone. This chain joins TRBV2 and TRBJ2-5; 9 nucleotides line up with TRBD1. V dropped 0 bases and J dropped 2; count of bases not matched to a gene: 7. This CDR3 has 17 amino acids. Germline CDR1 and CDR2: SNHLY and FYNNEI. CDR3 sequence (DNA): TGTGCCAGCAGTGAAGCGCTGGGGACAGGGATTCAAGAGACCCAGTACTTC. Translating gives CASSEALGTGIQETQYF.

CDR3 DNA sequence: TGCAGCGTTGGGGCATTTGACTTGAACACTGAAGCTTTCTTT. Its translation is CSVGAFDLNTEAFF. The chain has TRBV29-1 and TRBJ1-1; D unclear. Trimming removed 4 bases at V and 0 bases at J, with 12 bases between. The CDR3 contains 14 residues. Germline V gene sequence: CDR1 SQVTM, CDR2 ANQGSEA. The full variable domain, rest sourced from reference TRBV29-1 and TRBJ1-1, is SAVISQKPSRDICQRGTSLTIQCQVDSQVTMMFWYRQQPGQSLTLIATANQGSEATYESGFVIDKFPISRPNLTFSTLTVSNMSPEDSSIYLCSVGAFDLNTEAFFGQGTRLTVV.

The genes are TRBV30 and TRBJ2-7, with TRBD1 matching over 7 bases. Germline V CDR1 and CDR2: GTSNPN, SVGIG (reference sequence). The CDR3 is made up of 13 amino acids. J gave up 2 bases and V 2 bases, and 3 bases lay outside the gene matches. The CDR3 loop reads CAWSWDSAYEQYF. DNA for the CDR3: TGTGCCTGGAGTTGGGACAGCGCCTACGAGCAGTACTTC. The variable domain in full, completed from reference TRBV30 and TRBJ2-7, reads SQTIHQWPATLVQPVGSPLSLECTVEGTSNPNLYWYRQAAGRGLQLLFYSVGIGQISSEVPQNLSASRPQDRQFILSSKKLLLSDSGFYLCAWSWDSAYEQYFGPGTRLTVT.

This clone was counted between two and nine times. The chain carries TRBV29-1 and TRBJ1-1; 12 bases agree with TRBD1. The germline gives CDR1 SQVTM, CDR2 ANQGSEA. V was pared by 7 bases and J by 8 bases, with 11 bases of the junction left unmatched. The CDR3 is made up of 14 amino acids. In DNA form, the CDR3 reads TGCAGCGCCTTGGGACAGGGGGCCACCCCAGAAGCTTTCTTT. Protein: CSALGQGATPEAFF.

The rearrangement joins TRBV2 to TRBJ2-4, with 7 bases matching TRBD1. Per the germline V gene, CDR1 is SNHLY and CDR2 is FYNNEI. With 7 bases clipped from V and 0 bases from J, the junction kept 6 bases outside the gene matches. CDR3 length: 15 residues. The chain's CDR3 is CASMDRSLAKNIQYF. The DNA for the CDR3 is TGTGCCAGCATGGACAGGAGCCTAGCCAAAAACATTCAGTACTTC.